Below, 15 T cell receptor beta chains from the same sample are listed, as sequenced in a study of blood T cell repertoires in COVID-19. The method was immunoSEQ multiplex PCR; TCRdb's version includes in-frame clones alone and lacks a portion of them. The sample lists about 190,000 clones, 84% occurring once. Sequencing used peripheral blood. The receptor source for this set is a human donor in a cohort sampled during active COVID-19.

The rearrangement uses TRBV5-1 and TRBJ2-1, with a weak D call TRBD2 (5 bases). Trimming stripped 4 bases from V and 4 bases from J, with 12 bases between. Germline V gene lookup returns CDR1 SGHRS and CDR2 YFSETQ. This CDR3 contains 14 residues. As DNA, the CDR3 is TGCGCCAGCAGCCAGAGCGGAAGTTACAATGAGCAGTTCTTC. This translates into CASSQSGSYNEQFF.

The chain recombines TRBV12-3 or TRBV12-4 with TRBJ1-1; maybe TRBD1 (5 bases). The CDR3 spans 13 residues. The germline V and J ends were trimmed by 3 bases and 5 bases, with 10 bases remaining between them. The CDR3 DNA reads TGTGCCAGCAGTTTGCAGGGCTGGACTGAAGCTTTCTTT. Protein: CASSLQGWTEAFF.

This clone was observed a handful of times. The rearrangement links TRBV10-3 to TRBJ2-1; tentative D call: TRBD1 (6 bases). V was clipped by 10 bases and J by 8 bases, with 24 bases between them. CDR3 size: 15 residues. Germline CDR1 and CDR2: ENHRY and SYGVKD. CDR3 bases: TGTGCCACAGGTGCTTCCGGGACACGGGTTCATGAGCAGTTCTTC. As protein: CATGASGTRVHEQFF.

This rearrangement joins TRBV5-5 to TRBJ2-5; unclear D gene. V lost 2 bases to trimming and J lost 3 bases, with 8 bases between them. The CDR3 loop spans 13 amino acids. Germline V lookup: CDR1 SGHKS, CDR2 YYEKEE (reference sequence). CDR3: CASSLRTEETQYF. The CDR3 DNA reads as TGTGCCAGCAGCTTACGTACAGAAGAGACCCAGTACTTC.

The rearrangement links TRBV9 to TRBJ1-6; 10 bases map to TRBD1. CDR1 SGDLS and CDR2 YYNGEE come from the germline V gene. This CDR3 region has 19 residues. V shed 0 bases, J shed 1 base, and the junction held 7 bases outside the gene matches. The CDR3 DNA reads TGTGCCAGCAGCGTAGGATTGGTGGGACAGGGGTCCTATAATTCACCCCTCCACTTT. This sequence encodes CASSVGLVGQGSYNSPLHF.

CDR3 sequence (DNA): TGTGCCAGCAGTTCGGACAGGGGAAAACTGTTTTTT. Its translation: CASSSDRGKLFF. The chain has TRBV2 and TRBJ1-4; 9 positions match TRBD1. Germline V gene sequence: CDR1 SNHLY, CDR2 FYNNEI. There are 12 residues in the CDR3. J lost 10 bases, V lost 5 bases, and 2 bases had no gene match.

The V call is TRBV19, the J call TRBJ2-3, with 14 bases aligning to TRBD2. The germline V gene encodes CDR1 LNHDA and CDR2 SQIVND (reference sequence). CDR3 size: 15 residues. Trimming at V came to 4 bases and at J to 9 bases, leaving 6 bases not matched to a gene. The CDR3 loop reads CASSTGTSGRMTQYF. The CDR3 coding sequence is TGTGCCAGTAGTACCGGGACTAGCGGGAGAATGACGCAGTATTTT.

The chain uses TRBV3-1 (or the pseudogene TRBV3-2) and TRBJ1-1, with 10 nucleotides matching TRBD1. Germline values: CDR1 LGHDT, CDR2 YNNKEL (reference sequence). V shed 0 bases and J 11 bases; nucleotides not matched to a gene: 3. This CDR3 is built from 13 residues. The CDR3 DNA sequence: TGTGCCAGCAGCCAAGACAGGGGACAGGGGGCTTTCTTT. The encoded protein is CASSQDRGQGAFF.

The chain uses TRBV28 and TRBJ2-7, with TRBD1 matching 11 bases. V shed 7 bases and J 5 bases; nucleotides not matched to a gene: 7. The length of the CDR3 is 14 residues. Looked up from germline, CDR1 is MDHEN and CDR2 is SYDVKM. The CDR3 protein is CASTRDRGRNEQYF. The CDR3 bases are TGTGCCAGCACCAGGGACAGGGGGAGGAACGAGCAGTACTTC.

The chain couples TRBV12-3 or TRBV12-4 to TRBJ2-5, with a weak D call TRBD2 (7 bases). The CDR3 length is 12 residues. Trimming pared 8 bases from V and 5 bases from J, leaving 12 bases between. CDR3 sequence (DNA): TGTGCCAGCGGGGGGCGGGGGGAGACCCAGTACTTC. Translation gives CASGGRGETQYF.

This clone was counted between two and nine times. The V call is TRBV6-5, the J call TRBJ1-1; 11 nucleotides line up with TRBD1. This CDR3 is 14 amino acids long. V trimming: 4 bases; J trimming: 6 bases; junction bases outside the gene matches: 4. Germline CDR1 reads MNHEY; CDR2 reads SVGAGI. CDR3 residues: CASSSDRGLSEAFF. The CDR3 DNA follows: TGTGCCAGCAGTTCGGACAGGGGGCTCTCTGAAGCTTTCTTT.

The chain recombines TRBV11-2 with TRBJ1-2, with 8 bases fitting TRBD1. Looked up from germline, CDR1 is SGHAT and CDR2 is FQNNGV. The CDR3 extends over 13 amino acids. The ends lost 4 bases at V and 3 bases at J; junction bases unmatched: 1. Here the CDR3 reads CASSSTGDYGYTF. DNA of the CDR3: TGTGCCAGCAGCTCGACAGGGGACTATGGCTACACCTTC.

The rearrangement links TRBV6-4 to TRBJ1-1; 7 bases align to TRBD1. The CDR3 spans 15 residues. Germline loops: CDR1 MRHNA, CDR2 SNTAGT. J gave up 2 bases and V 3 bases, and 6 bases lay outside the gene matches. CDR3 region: CASSEQGFGNTEAFF. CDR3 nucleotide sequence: TGTGCCAGCAGTGAACAGGGGTTCGGAAACACTGAAGCTTTCTTT.

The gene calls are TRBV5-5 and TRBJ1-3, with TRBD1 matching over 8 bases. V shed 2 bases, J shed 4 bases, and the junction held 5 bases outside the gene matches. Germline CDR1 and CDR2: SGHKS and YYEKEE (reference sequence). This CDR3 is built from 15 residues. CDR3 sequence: CASSFPTGAGNTIYF. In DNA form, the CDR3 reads TGTGCCAGCAGCTTCCCGACAGGGGCGGGAAACACCATATATTTT. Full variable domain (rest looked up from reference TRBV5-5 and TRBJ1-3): DAGVTQSPTHLIKTRGQQVTLRCSPISGHKSVSWYQQVLGQGPQFIFQYYEKEERGRGNFPDRFSARQFPNYSSELNVNALLLGDSALYLCASSFPTGAGNTIYFGEGSWLTVV.

CDR3 loop: CASSRRGHITDTQYF. Written as DNA, the CDR3 is TGTGCCAGCAGCCGCCGAGGACACATCACAGATACGCAGTATTTT. This rearrangement joins TRBV5-5 to TRBJ2-3; tentatively, D is TRBD1 (5 bases). There are 15 residues in the CDR3. V lost 4 bases to trimming and J lost 2 bases, with 14 bases between them. Germline assignment: CDR1 SGHKS and CDR2 YYEKEE (reference sequence).